This T cell receptor beta chain appears in the sequencing data of a study of blood T cells in healthy people across ages. Turning to the study itself: Template switching retrieved approximately one barcoded beta molecule for each two T cells.

Study-level findings and limits: Relative to aged donors, long-lived donors carried more naive CD4+ cells and displayed higher diversity.

CDR1 is MGHRA and CDR2 is YSYEKL in the germline V gene. The V end lost 1 base, the J end lost 4 bases, and 6 bases lay between the germline ends. CDR3 length: 13 residues. Of note for this clonotype: Antigen: not known.

With a J-beta primer mix and a sample-barcoded 5' primer, a second PCR ran 7 to 11 cycles. Researchers report that a template-switch adaptor with 12 random nucleotides tagged each cDNA molecule. The study obtained at least 3 million CDR3-containing paired-end reads from every sample. Via MiXCR, TCRdb re-called the 5' RACE reads, giving one row per CDR3 protein. The table includes approximately 800,000 distinct CDR3 sequences, more than 45% detected once. The sequence was obtained from a man aged 25 to 40 in good health. The chain joins TRBV4-1 to TRBJ2-3; no clear D gene. The sequencing sample was made of blood. DNA for the CDR3: TGCGCCAGCAGCCAAGTTGCCCCAGATACGCAGTATTTT. The encoded protein is CASSQVAPDTQYF.